This T cell receptor beta chain appears in the sequencing data of a study of control samples from healthy donors and cancer patients. Sequencing was performed with immunoSEQ multiplex PCR; in TCRdb, only in-frame clones are kept and a portion is missing. There are 120,000 or so clones in the sample; roughly 90% occur only once, and 30% to 50% lies in the top ten. In germline, CDR1 is GTSNPN, CDR2 SVGIG (reference sequence). The CDR3 runs 12 residues. V gave up 2 bases and J gave up 6 bases, with 8 bases separating them. The origin of this receptor is a man between 45 and 60 years old in good health. The chain employs TRBV30 and TRBJ2-1; the D is unclear. The sequenced material came from blood. The CDR3 loop reads CAWSSDINEQFF. The CDR3 region has the DNA TGTGCCTGGAGTTCAGATATCAATGAGCAGTTCTTC.